These 5 T cell receptor beta chains share one sample of origin, sequenced in a study of T cells in Graves' hyperthyroidism and ophthalmopathy. Regions amplified from RNA transcripts were the TCR beta CDR3 regions. Using the HTBI primer set, a first-round RT-PCR was run on the TCR CDR3. A single record per CDR3 protein comes from TCRdb applying MiXCR to the multiplex PCR reads. Here the sample spans more than 550,000 distinct CDR3 sequences, about 45% being singletons. Sequencing was done on a sample of peripheral blood or thyroid tissue (not recorded which). The receptors originated from an adult man with Graves' disease, either hyperthyroidism or ophthalmopathy (not recorded which).

This clonotype was seen many times. The chain combines TRBV7-2 with TRBJ2-5; unclear D gene. V shed 3 bases and J shed 0 bases, with 2 bases lying between them. This CDR3 contains 12 residues. The germline V gene has CDR1 SGHTA and CDR2 FQGNSA. CDR3 amino acids: CASSFNQETQYF. The CDR3 region has the DNA TGTGCCAGCAGCTTCAACCAAGAGACCCAGTACTTC. The full variable domain, in which reference TRBV7-2 and TRBJ2-5 provide the parts outside the CDR3, is GAGVSQSPSNKVTEKGKDVELRCDPISGHTALYWYRQSLGQGLEFLIYFQGNSAPDKSGLPSDRFSAERTGGSVSTLTIQRTQQEDSAVYLCASSFNQETQYFGPGTRLLVL.

The V call is TRBV5-4, the J call TRBJ1-1; maybe TRBD1 (5 bases). This CDR3 has 14 residues. Germline V CDR1 and CDR2: SGHNT, YYREEE (reference sequence). V lost 4 bases and J 1 base, leaving 11 bases between the germline ends. CDR3 in DNA: TGTGCCAGCAGCCCCAGACAGAAGAACACTGAAGCTTTCTTT. This sequence encodes CASSPRQKNTEAFF.

This chain links TRBV7-9 with TRBJ1-4; D gene uncertain. Trimming cost V 5 bases and J 0 bases, with 13 bases left between them. This CDR3 has 16 amino acids. CDR1 SEHNR and CDR2 FQNEAQ come from the germline V gene (reference sequence). The CDR3 protein is CASSVEGFATNEKLFF. Here the CDR3 DNA reads TGTGCCAGCAGCGTTGAAGGGTTTGCAACTAATGAAAAACTGTTTTTT.

This clonotype was observed a few times. The V and J genes are TRBV20-1 and TRBJ1-2, with D possibly being TRBD1 (5 bases). Germline lookup yields CDR1 DFQATT and CDR2 SNEGSKA (reference sequence). The CDR3 is 14 residues long. V dropped 6 bases and J dropped 4 bases, with 18 bases sitting between them. The CDR3 reads CSADGPAGIYGYTF. For the CDR3, the DNA is TGCAGTGCCGACGGCCCGGCAGGGATCTATGGCTACACCTTC.

Turning to this clonotype: The junction differs from germline at one of its ends, possibly a read error. The chain couples TRBV10-3 to TRBJ2-7; D possibly corresponds to TRBD1 (5 bases). Germline-derived CDR1 and CDR2 are ENHRY and SYGVKD. This CDR3 region has 14 residues. CDR3 region: CATSDSSGPGEQYF. CDR3 DNA sequence: TGTGCCACCAGTGATTCCTCAGGGCCCGGCGAGCAGTACTTC.